This is a list of T cell receptor beta chains from one sample in a study of shared clonotypes between healthy human individuals. Here immunoSEQ multiplex PCR was the method, and the copy in TCRdb shows in-frame clones only, minus some. The sample has hundreds of thousands of clones; 90% to 95% are singletons. Sequenced input: naive CD8+ T cells sorted from blood. These receptors came from a man younger than 45 in good health. Each CDR3 is given with its conserved first and last residue. The order of the fields is V gene, J gene, CDR3 protein.

V: TRBV5-1
J: TRBJ2-7
CDR3: CASSLRPPGYEQYF

V: TRBV7-6
J: TRBJ2-5
CDR3: CASSLRERETQYF

V: TRBV7-7
J: TRBJ2-5
CDR3: CASSPGASQETQYF

V: TRBV5-4
J: TRBJ1-1
CDR3: CASSLPLSGTEAFF

V: TRBV4-3
J: TRBJ2-3
CDR3: CASSQEGPGQSNTDTQYF

V: TRBV7-9
J: TRBJ1-5
CDR3: CASSTGANQPQHF

V: TRBV5-1
J: TRBJ2-1
CDR3: CASSPEGVLVYNEQFF

V: TRBV5-6
J: TRBJ2-2
CDR3: CASSLGLAGDHTGELFF

V: TRBV6-6
J: TRBJ2-7
CDR3: CASSQGAGYEQYF

V: TRBV27
J: TRBJ1-2
CDR3: CASRGTGGGPGYGYTF

V: TRBV13
J: TRBJ2-1
CDR3: CASSPPEQGNEQFF

V: TRBV7-9
J: TRBJ2-1
CDR3: CASSHPRNEQFF

V: TRBV5-1
J: TRBJ2-1
CDR3: CASSPKPAYNEQFF

V: TRBV27
J: TRBJ2-3
CDR3: CASRPKVGTDTQYF

V: TRBV14
J: TRBJ2-3
CDR3: CASSQEGGALSLYF

V: TRBV27
J: TRBJ2-2
CDR3: CASSPRVILDGELFF

V: TRBV5-6
J: TRBJ2-5
CDR3: CASSAPGTGETQYF

V: TRBV20-1
J: TRBJ1-2
CDR3: CSAGVGSGYTF

V: TRBV7-9
J: TRBJ2-7
CDR3: CASSLNTVYEQYF

V: TRBV9
J: TRBJ2-3
CDR3: CASSARAGGPADTQYF

V: TRBV27
J: TRBJ1-1
CDR3: CASSFLEPQGPTEAFF

V: TRBV7-8
J: TRBJ2-7
CDR3: CASSLDMGQVYEQYF

V: TRBV7-9
J: TRBJ2-1
CDR3: CASSPHDRETYNEQFF

V: TRBV2
J: TRBJ2-5
CDR3: CASRDPGQGQETQYF

V: TRBV15
J: TRBJ2-1
CDR3: CATSLGSPLYNEQFF

V: TRBV5-6
J: TRBJ2-5
CDR3: CASSWQLGGYQETQYF

V: TRBV7-8
J: TRBJ2-1
CDR3: CASSPPGGAYNEQFF

V: TRBV6-1
J: TRBJ2-7
CDR3: CASTRGASYEQYF

V: TRBV9
J: TRBJ2-1
CDR3: CASSAERGGLATYNEQFF

V: TRBV4-1
J: TRBJ2-7
CDR3: CASSPSLGRAYEQYF

V: TRBV25-1
J: TRBJ1-4
CDR3: CASSVWQTGTADVKGLFF

V: TRBV18
J: TRBJ2-1
CDR3: CASSPTGPEQFF

V: TRBV13
J: TRBJ2-7
CDR3: CASSSPTGVYEQYF

V: TRBV7-3
J: TRBJ2-3
CDR3: CASSERGLGDTQYF

V: TRBV28
J: TRBJ1-1
CDR3: CAIYGQGNTEAFF

V: TRBV28
J: TRBJ2-1
CDR3: CASSEASGSSYNEQFF

V: TRBV7-8
J: TRBJ2-7
CDR3: CASSLAGTELYEQYF

V: TRBV7-9
J: TRBJ2-5
CDR3: CASSLLRVERQETQYF

V: TRBV7-9
J: TRBJ2-3
CDR3: CASSLVPSGSTDTQYF

V: TRBV11-2
J: TRBJ2-5
CDR3: CASSSGQGAIETQYF

V: TRBV12-5
J: TRBJ2-1
CDR3: CASGLVRGRTIKTYNEQFF

V: TRBV29-1
J: TRBJ2-7
CDR3: CSVVVDLLFEQYF

V: TRBV5-4
J: TRBJ2-1
CDR3: CASSFSGGAYNEQFF

V: TRBV7-3
J: TRBJ2-1
CDR3: CASSPDPGTGGFHNEQFF

V: TRBV9
J: TRBJ2-1
CDR3: CASSSGTSALGNEQFF

V: TRBV9
J: TRBJ2-1
CDR3: CASSTGGISYNEQFF

V: TRBV9
J: TRBJ2-1
CDR3: CASSPRTSGIYNEQFF

V: TRBV10-3
J: TRBJ2-2
CDR3: CAISLQGGNTGELFF

V: TRBV19
J: TRBJ2-3
CDR3: CASSITSGRTDTQYF

V: TRBV28
J: TRBJ2-3
CDR3: CASESRGRDTQYF